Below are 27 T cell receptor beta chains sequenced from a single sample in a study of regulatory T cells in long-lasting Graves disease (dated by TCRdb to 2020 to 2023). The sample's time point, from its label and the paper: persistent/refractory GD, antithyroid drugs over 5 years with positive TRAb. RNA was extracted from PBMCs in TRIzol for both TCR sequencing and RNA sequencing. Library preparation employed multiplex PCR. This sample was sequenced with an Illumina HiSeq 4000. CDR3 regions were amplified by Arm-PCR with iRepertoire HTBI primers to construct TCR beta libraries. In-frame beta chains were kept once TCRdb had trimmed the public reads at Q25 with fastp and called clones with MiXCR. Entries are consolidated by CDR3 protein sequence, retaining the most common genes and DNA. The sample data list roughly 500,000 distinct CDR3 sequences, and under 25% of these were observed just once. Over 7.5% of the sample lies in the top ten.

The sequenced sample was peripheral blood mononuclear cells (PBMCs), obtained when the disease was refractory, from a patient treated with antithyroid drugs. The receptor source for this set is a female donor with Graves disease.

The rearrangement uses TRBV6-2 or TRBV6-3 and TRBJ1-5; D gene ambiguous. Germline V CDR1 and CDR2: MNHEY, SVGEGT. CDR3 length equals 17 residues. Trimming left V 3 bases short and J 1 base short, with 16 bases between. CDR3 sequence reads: CASSYIHPGISNQPQHF. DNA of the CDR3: TGTGCCAGCAGTTATATCCACCCCGGTATCAGCAATCAGCCCCAGCATTTT.

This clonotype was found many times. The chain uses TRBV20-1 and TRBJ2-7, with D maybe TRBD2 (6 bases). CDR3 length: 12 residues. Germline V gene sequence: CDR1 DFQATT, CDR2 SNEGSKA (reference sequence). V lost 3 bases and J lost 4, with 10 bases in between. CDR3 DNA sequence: TGCAGTGCTAGTGGGGAGGTGTACGAGCAGTACTTC. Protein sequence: CSASGEVYEQYF.

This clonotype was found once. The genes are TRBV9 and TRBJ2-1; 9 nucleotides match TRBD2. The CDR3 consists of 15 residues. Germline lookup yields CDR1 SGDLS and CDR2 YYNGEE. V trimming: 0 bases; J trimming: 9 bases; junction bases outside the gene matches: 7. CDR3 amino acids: CASSVGVAGVTEQFF. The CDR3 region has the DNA TGTGCCAGCAGCGTAGGGGTAGCGGGAGTCACTGAGCAGTTCTTC.

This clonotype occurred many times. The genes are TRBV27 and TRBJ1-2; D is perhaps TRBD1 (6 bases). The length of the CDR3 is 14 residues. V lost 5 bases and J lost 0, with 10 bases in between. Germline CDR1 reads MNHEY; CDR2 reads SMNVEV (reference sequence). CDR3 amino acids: CASSETGSNYGYTF. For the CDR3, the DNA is TGTGCCAGCAGTGAAACAGGGTCTAACTATGGCTACACCTTC.

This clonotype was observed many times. The CDR3 spells CSARDVEWSNQPQHF. DNA for the CDR3: TGCAGTGCTAGAGATGTCGAGTGGAGCAATCAGCCCCAGCATTTT. This chain joins TRBV20-1 and TRBJ1-5, with D hard to call. V lost 0 bases and J 1 base, leaving 10 bases between the germline ends. The CDR3 covers 15 residues. Germline V CDR1 and CDR2: DFQATT, SNEGSKA (reference sequence).

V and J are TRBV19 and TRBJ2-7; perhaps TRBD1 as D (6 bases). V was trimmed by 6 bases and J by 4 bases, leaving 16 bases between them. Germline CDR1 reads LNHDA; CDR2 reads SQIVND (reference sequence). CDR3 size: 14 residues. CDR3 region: CASRDSGTSYEQYF. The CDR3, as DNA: TGTGCCAGTAGAGATTCCGGGACATCTTACGAGCAGTACTTC.

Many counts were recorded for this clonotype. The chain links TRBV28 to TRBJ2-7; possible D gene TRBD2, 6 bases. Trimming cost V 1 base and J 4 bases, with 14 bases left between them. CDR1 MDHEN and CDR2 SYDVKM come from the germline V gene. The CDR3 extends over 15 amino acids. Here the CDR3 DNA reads TGTGCCAGCAGTTTATTCGCGGGATCTACGTACGAGCAGTACTTC. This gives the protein CASSLFAGSTYEQYF.

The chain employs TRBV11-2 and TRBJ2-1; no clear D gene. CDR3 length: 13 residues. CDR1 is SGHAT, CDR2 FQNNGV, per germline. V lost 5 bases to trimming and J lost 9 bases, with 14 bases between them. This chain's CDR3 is CASSPEGYPEQFF. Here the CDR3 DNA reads TGTGCCAGCAGCCCGGAAGGGTACCCTGAGCAGTTCTTC.

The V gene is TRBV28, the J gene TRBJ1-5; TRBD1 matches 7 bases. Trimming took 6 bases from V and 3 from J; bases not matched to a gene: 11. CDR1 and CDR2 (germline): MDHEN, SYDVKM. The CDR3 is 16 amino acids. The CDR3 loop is CASRPPTGVFNQPQHF. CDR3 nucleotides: TGTGCCAGCAGGCCTCCAACAGGGGTCTTCAATCAGCCCCAGCATTTT.

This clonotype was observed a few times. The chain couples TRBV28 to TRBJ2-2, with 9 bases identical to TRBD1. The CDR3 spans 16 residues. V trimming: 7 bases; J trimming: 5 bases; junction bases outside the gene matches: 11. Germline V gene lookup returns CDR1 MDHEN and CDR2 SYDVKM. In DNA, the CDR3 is TGTGCCAGCAAACCCCGAGGACAGGGGAGGACCGGGGAGCTGTTTTTT. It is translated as CASKPRGQGRTGELFF. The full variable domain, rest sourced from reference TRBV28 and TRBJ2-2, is DVKVTQSSRYLVKRTGEKVFLECVQDMDHENMFWYRQDPGLGLRLIYFSYDVKMKEKGDIPEGYSVSREKKERFSLILESASTNQTSMYLCASKPRGQGRTGELFFGEGSRLTVL.

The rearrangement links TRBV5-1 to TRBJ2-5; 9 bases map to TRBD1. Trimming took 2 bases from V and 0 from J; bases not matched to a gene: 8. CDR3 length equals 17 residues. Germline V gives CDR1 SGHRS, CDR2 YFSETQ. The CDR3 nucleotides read TGCGCCAGCAGCTTCAAACAGGGGGCGAAAAACCAAGAGACCCAGTACTTC. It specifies CASSFKQGAKNQETQYF.

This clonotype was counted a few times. CDR3 residues: CASQRGSGELFF. In DNA, the CDR3 is TGTGCCAGCCAAAGAGGAAGCGGGGAGCTGTTTTTT. V gene TRBV3-1 combines with J gene TRBJ2-2; D ambiguous. The CDR3 has 12 amino acids. V lost 8 bases and J lost 7, with 11 bases in between. The germline V gene has CDR1 LGHDT and CDR2 YNNKEL (reference sequence).

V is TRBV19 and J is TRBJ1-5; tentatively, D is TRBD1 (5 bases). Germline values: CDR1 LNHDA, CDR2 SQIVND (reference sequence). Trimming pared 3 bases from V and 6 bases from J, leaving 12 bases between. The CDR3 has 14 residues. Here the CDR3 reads CASSIWGTAQPQHF. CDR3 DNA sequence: TGTGCCAGTAGTATTTGGGGGACCGCTCAGCCCCAGCATTTT.

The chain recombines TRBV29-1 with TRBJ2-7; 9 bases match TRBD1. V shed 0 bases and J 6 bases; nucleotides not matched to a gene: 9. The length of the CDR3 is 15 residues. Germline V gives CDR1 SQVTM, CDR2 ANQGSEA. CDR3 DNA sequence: TGCAGCGTTGAAGATCTGGGACAGGGATCTGGCGAGCAGTACTTC. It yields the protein CSVEDLGQGSGEQYF.

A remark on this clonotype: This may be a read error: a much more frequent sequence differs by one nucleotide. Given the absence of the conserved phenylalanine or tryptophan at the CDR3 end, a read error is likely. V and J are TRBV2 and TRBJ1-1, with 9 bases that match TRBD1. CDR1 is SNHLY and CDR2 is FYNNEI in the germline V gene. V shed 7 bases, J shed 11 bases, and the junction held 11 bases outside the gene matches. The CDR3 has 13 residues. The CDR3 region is CASKVRTGVEAFL. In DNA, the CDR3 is TGTGCCAGCAAGGTGAGGACAGGGGTGGAGGCTTTCCTT.

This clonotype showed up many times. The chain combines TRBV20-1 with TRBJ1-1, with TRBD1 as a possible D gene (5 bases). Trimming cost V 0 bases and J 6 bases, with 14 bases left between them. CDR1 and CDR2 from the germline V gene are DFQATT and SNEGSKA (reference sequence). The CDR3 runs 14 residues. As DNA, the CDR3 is TGCAGTGCTAGAGACGCTAAGGGGTCAGCTGAAGCTTTCTTT. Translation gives CSARDAKGSAEAFF.

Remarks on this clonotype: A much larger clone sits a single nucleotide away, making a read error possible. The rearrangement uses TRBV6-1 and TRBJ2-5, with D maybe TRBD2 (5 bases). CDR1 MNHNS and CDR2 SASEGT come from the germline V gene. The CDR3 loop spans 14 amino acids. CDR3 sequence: CSSSEVSGMGTQYF. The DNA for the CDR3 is TGTTCCAGCAGTGAAGTGTCGGGGATGGGGACCCAGTACTTC.

CDR3 nucleotide sequence: TGCGCCAGCAGCCACGGACAGGGTACAGATACGCAGTATTTT. Protein: CASSHGQGTDTQYF. The V call is TRBV4-1, the J call TRBJ2-3; 8 nucleotides line up with TRBD1. V was pared by 3 bases and J by 3 bases, with 2 bases of the junction left unmatched. Germline V CDR1 and CDR2: MGHRA, YSYEKL. The length of the CDR3 is 14 residues.

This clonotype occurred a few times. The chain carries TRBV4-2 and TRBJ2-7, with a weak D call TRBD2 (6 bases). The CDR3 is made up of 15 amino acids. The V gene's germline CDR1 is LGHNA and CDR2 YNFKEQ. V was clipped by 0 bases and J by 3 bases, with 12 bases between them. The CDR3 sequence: CASSQDPDGSYEQYF. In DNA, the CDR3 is TGTGCCAGCAGCCAAGATCCGGACGGGAGCTACGAGCAGTACTTC.

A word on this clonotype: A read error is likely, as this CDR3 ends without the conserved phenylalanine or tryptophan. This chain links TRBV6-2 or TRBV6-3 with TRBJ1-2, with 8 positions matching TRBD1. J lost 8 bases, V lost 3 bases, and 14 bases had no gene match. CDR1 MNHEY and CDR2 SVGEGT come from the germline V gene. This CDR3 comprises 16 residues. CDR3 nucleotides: TGTGCCAGCAGTTATGAGCAGGGGGCTTTTGTCTACGGCTACACCCTC. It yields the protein CASSYEQGAFVYGYTL.

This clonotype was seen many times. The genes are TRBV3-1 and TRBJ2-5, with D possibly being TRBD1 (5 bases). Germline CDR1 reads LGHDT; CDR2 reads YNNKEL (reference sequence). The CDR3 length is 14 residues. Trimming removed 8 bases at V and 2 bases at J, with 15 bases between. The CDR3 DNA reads TGTGCCAGCGCAGGGCCAGCGTCTCAAGAGACCCAGTACTTC. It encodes CASAGPASQETQYF.

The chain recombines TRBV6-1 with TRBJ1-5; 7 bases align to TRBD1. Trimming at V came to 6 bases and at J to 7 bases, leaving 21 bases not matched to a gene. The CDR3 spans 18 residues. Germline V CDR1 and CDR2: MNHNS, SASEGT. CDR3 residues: CASRTPTGAGNSRQPQHF. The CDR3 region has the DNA TGTGCCAGCAGAACTCCTACAGGGGCTGGCAATTCGAGGCAGCCCCAGCATTTT.

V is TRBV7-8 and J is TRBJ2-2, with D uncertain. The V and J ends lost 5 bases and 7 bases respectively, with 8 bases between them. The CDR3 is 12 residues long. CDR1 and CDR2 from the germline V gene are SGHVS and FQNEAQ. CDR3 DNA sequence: TGTGCCAGCAGCCAAAACCACGGGGAGCTGTTTTTT. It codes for CASSQNHGELFF.

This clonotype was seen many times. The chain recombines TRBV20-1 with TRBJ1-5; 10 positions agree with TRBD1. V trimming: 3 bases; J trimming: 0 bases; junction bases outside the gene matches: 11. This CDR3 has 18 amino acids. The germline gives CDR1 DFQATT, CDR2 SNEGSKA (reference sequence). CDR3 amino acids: CSASGDRGGGYSNQPQHF. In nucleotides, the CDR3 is TGCAGTGCTAGTGGGGACAGGGGAGGAGGTTATAGCAATCAGCCCCAGCATTTT.

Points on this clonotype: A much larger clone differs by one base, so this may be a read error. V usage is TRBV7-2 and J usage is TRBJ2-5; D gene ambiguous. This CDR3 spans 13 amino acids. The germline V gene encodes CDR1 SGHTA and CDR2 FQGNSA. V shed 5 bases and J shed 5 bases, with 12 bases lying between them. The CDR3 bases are TGTGCCAGCAGCCTCAGCGTCAGGGAGACCCAGTACTTC. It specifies CASSLSVRETQYF. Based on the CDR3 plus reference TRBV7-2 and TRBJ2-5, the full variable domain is GAGVSQSPSNKVTEKGKDVELRCDPISGHTALYWYRQSLGQGLEFLIYFQGNSAPDKSGLPSDRFSAERTGGSVSTLTIQRTQQEDSAVYLCASSLSVRETQYFGPGTRLLVL.

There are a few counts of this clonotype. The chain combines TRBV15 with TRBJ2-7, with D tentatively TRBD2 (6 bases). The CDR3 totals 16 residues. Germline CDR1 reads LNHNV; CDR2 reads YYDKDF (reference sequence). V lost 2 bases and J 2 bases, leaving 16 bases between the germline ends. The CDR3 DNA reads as TGTGCCACCAGCAGAAAAGGGACTGTTTCCCCCTACGAGCAGTACTTC. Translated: CATSRKGTVSPYEQYF. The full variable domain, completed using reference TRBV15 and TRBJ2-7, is DAMVIQNPRYQVTQFGKPVTLSCSQTLNHNVMYWYQQKSSQAPKLLFHYYDKDFNNEADTPDNFQSRRPNTSFCFLDIRSPGLGDTAMYLCATSRKGTVSPYEQYFGPGTRLTVT.

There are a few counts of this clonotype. The CDR3 DNA reads TGTGCCAGCTCACCACCGTTGCGACAGGGTGATGGCTACACCTTC. Amino acids: CASSPPLRQGDGYTF. The J gene is TRBJ1-2, the V gene TRBV18; 7 bases fit TRBD1. The V gene end was trimmed by 0 bases and the J gene end by 6 bases; junction bases not matched to a gene: 7. Germline lookup yields CDR1 KGHSH and CDR2 LQKENI. The CDR3 loop spans 15 amino acids. The full variable domain, its missing parts supplied by reference TRBV18 and TRBJ1-2, is NAGVMQNPRHLVRRRGQEARLRCSPMKGHSHVYWYRQLPEEGLKFMVYLQKENIIDESGMPKERFSAEFPKEGPSILRIQQVVRGDSAAYFCASSPPLRQGDGYTFGSGTRLTVV.